Following are 17 T cell receptor beta chains from one sample sequenced in a study of cytomegalovirus exposure and HLA in healthy donors. Both 60 Vbeta primers and 13 Jbeta primers went into the PCR. Sequencing was performed with immunoSEQ multiplex PCR; in TCRdb, only in-frame clones are kept and a portion is missing. The table has about 190,000 clones, roughly 74% seen once. The material sequenced was PBMCs. Receptor source: a woman between 25 and 40 years old in good health and CMV-seropositive.

This sequence joins TRBV5-1 and TRBJ2-2; D perhaps matches TRBD1 (5 bases). Germline V gives CDR1 SGHRS, CDR2 YFSETQ. Between the trimmed V and J ends, which lost 4 bases and 0 bases, there was a span of 10 bases. The CDR3 is 15 amino acids. CDR3: CASSPGQTNTGELFF. The CDR3 DNA is TGCGCCAGCAGCCCAGGGCAGACGAACACCGGGGAGCTGTTTTTT.

This clone was detected only once. The V call is TRBV7-2, the J call TRBJ2-7, with 11 bases lining up with TRBD2. CDR1 SGHTA and CDR2 FQGNSA come from the germline V gene. Trimming at V came to 1 base and at J to 7 bases, leaving 15 bases not matched to a gene. There are 18 residues in the CDR3. This CDR3 reads CASSLEVSGRAIAWEQYF. The CDR3 nucleotides are TGTGCCAGCAGCTTAGAGGTTAGCGGGAGGGCCATAGCGTGGGAGCAGTACTTC.

About this clone: The junction does not match germline at one end; this may be a read error. The chain has TRBV29-1 and TRBJ2-7, with D maybe TRBD1 (6 bases). In germline, CDR1 is SQVTM, CDR2 ANQGSEA. This CDR3 has 12 residues. CDR3 sequence: CSGTQGPYEQYF. CDR3 DNA sequence: TGCAGCGGTACACAGGGACCCTATGAGCAGTACTTC.

The chain links TRBV5-6 to TRBJ2-1, with TRBD1 matching 7 bases. J lost 15 bases, V lost 1 base, and 7 bases had no gene match. Germline CDR1 SGHDT, CDR2 YYEEEE. The CDR3 contains 12 residues. Written as DNA, the CDR3 is TGTGCCAGCAGCTTGTATCAGGGGGTGGCGTTCTTC. Translating it yields CASSLYQGVAFF.

This clone was detected only a few times. Within the sample, other DNA sequences also encode this same CDR3. The J gene is TRBJ1-6, the V gene TRBV18; D is perhaps TRBD1 (5 bases). V was clipped by 3 bases and J by 6 bases, with 9 bases between them. CDR1 is KGHSH and CDR2 is LQKENI in the germline V gene. The CDR3 has 14 amino acids. This CDR3 is CASSPGGVNSPLHF. CDR3 nucleotide sequence: TGTGCCAGCTCACCCGGGGGGGTTAATTCACCCCTCCACTTT.

V and J are TRBV29-1 and TRBJ2-3; D may be TRBD2 (5 bases). Between the trimmed V and J ends, which lost 2 bases and 1 base, there was a span of 7 bases. Germline V gene sequence: CDR1 SQVTM, CDR2 ANQGSEA. This CDR3 has 13 amino acids. The CDR3 coding sequence is TGCAGCGTTGAACACGGGGGCACAGATACGCAGTATTTT. Protein sequence: CSVEHGGTDTQYF.

The V call is TRBV20-1, the J call TRBJ2-5; D gene uncertain. Looked up from germline, CDR1 is DFQATT and CDR2 is SNEGSKA (reference sequence). V shed 4 bases and J shed 2 bases, with 5 bases lying between them. The CDR3 runs 11 residues. In nucleotides, the CDR3 is TGCAGTGCTAACAGACAAGAGACCCAGTACTTC. The encoded protein is CSANRQETQYF.

This chain uses TRBV18 with TRBJ1-5; possible D gene TRBD1, 6 bases. The CDR3 is made up of 15 amino acids. CDR1 KGHSH and CDR2 LQKENI come from the germline V gene. V lost 5 bases and J lost 11, with 22 bases in between. The CDR3 region has the DNA TGTGCCAGCTCATCCCGGGACAATGATCTCCAGACCCAGCATTTT. It yields the protein CASSSRDNDLQTQHF.

V usage is TRBV5-1 and J usage is TRBJ2-1; 8 bases map to TRBD2. This CDR3 region has 15 residues. The V gene's germline CDR1 is SGHRS and CDR2 YFSETQ. V was pared by 5 bases and J by 7 bases, with 11 bases of the junction left unmatched. The CDR3 DNA sequence: TGCGCCAGCAGGGGCAACGGGAGGGAATTGAATGAGCAGTTCTTC. Residues: CASRGNGRELNEQFF. Looking up the rest from reference TRBV5-1 and TRBJ2-1 gives the full variable domain: KAGVTQTPRYLIKTRGQQVTLSCSPISGHRSVSWYQQTPGQGLQFLFEYFSETQRNKGNFPGRFSGRQFSNSRSEMNVSTLELGDSALYLCASRGNGRELNEQFFGPGTRLTVL.

The chain joins TRBV6-5 to TRBJ1-6, with a weak D call TRBD1 (6 bases). The CDR3 spans 14 residues. Germline loops: CDR1 MNHEY, CDR2 SVGAGI. Trimming pared 5 bases from V and 8 bases from J, leaving 13 bases between. Here the CDR3 DNA reads TGTGCCAGCAGTACCCGGGGGGGCCATTCACCCCTCCACTTT. Its translation: CASSTRGGHSPLHF.

The chain links TRBV7-2 to TRBJ2-3; TRBD1 aligns across 7 bases. The V segment lost 1 base and the J segment 3 bases; nucleotides outside the gene matches: 10. The V gene's germline CDR1 is SGHTA and CDR2 FQGNSA. The CDR3 runs 17 residues. CDR3 nucleotide sequence: TGTGCCAGCAGCTTAGGGGCGACAGGGCGAAAGACAGATACGCAGTATTTT. Translating gives CASSLGATGRKTDTQYF.

The V gene is TRBV10-3, the J gene TRBJ2-7, with D perhaps matching TRBD1 (5 bases). The V gene lost 1 base and the J gene lost 6 bases, with 13 bases spanning the gap. Germline V gene data show CDR1 as ENHRY and CDR2 as SYGVKD. The CDR3 has 14 residues. CDR3 sequence reads: CAISEFREGGEQYF. DNA for the CDR3: TGTGCCATCAGTGAGTTCAGGGAAGGTGGCGAGCAGTACTTC.

The chain uses TRBV5-4 and TRBJ1-2; TRBD1 is a possible D gene (6 bases). There are 14 residues in the CDR3. CDR1 SGHNT and CDR2 YYREEE come from the germline V gene (reference sequence). V was cut by 4 bases and J by 0 bases, with 10 bases left in between. CDR3 in DNA: TGTGCCAGCAGCCCGGGACACTCTAACTATGGCTACACCTTC. Translated: CASSPGHSNYGYTF. The full variable domain, completed using reference TRBV5-4 and TRBJ1-2, is ETGVTQSPTHLIKTRGQQVTLRCSSQSGHNTVSWYQQALGQGPQFIFQYYREEENGRGNFPPRFSGLQFPNYSSELNVNALELDDSALYLCASSPGHSNYGYTFGSGTRLTVV.

The J gene is TRBJ1-2, the V gene TRBV10-1; 8 nucleotides line up with TRBD1. The V gene end was trimmed by 1 base and the J gene end by 8 bases; junction bases not matched to a gene: 6. CDR1 and CDR2 (germline): WNHNN, SYGVQD (reference sequence). There are 14 residues in the CDR3. DNA of the CDR3: TGCGCCAGCAGTGAGTATTGCAGGGGGCAAGGCTACACCTTC. It yields the protein CASSEYCRGQGYTF.

V usage is TRBV6-1 and J usage is TRBJ1-5; D perhaps matches TRBD1 (5 bases). The CDR3 is 14 amino acids. Germline CDR1 and CDR2: MNHNS and SASEGT. The V end was cut by 6 bases, the J end by 0 bases, with 9 bases between. The CDR3 sequence: CASRQGGSNQPQHF. DNA for the CDR3: TGTGCCAGCAGGCAGGGAGGTAGCAATCAGCCCCAGCATTTT.

CDR3: CASSQAPGIPTYEQYF. The CDR3 DNA reads as TGTGCCAGCAGCCAAGCCCCAGGGATTCCTACCTACGAGCAGTACTTC. This chain joins TRBV4-2 and TRBJ2-7; D is possibly TRBD1 (5 bases). The V gene's germline CDR1 is LGHNA and CDR2 YNFKEQ. V lost 1 base and J 2 bases, leaving 15 bases between the germline ends. The CDR3 loop spans 16 amino acids.

The J gene is TRBJ2-7, the V gene TRBV6-1; perhaps TRBD2 as D (6 bases). The CDR3 covers 18 residues. Trimming shortened V by 6 bases and J by 2 bases, and 26 bases separated the two germline ends. The germline CDR1 and CDR2 sequences are MNHNS and SASEGT. CDR3 DNA: TGTGCCAGCAGCGAAAGGGTGTCCGTTCGGGAGAACACCTACGAGCAGTACTTC. It specifies CASSERVSVRENTYEQYF.